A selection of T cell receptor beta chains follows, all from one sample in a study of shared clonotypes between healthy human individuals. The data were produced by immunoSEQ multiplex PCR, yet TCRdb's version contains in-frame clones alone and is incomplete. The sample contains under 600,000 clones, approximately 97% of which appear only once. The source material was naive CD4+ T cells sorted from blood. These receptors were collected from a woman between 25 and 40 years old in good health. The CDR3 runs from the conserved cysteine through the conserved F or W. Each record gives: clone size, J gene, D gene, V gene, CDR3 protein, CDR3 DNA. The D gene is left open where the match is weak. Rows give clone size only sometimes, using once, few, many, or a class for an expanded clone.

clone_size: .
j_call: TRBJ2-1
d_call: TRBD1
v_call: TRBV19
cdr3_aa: CASSGRQGFVNEQFF
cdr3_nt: TGTGCCAGTAGTGGGAGACAGGGTTTTGTGAATGAGCAGTTCTTC

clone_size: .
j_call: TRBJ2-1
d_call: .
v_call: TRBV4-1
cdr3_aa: CASSQDRDFYNEQFF
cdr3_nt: TGCGCCAGCAGCCAAGACCGGGACTTCTACAATGAGCAGTTCTTC

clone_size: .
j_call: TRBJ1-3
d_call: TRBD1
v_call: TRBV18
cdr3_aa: CASSLGQGAGNTIYF
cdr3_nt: TGTGCCAGCTCCCTGGGACAGGGAGCAGGAAACACCATATATTTT

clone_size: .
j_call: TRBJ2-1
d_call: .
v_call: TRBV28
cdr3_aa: CASSLFRDEQFF
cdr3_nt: TGTGCCAGCAGTTTGTTCAGGGATGAGCAGTTCTTC

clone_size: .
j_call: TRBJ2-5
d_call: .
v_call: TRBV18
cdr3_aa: CASSLQGGRETQYF
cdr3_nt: TGTGCCAGCTCACTTCAGGGGGGACGAGAGACCCAGTACTTC

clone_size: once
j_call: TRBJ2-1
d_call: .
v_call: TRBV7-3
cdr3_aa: CASSLTGDEQFF
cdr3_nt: TGTGCCAGCAGCTTAACCGGCGATGAGCAGTTCTTC

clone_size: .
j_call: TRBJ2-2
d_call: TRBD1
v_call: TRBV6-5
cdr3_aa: CASSYRQGGTGELFF
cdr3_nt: TGTGCCAGCAGTTACAGACAGGGCGGAACCGGGGAGCTGTTTTTT

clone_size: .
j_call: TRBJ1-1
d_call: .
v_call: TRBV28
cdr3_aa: CASSLRPRYSTNTEAFF
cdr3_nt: TGTGCCAGCAGTTTACGTCCTCGTTACAGTACGAACACTGAAGCTTTCTTT

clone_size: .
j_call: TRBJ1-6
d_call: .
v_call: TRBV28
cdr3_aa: CAITGYNSPLHF
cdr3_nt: TGTGCCATCACAGGTTATAATTCACCCCTCCACTTT

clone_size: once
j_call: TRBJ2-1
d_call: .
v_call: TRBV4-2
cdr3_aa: CASSQETRNEQFF
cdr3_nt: TGTGCCAGCAGCCAAGAGACTAGAAATGAGCAGTTCTTC

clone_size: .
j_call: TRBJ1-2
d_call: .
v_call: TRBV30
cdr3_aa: CAWTRDTIDNPNGYTF
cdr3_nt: TGTGCCTGGACCCGCGATACTATTGACAACCCAAATGGCTACACCTTC

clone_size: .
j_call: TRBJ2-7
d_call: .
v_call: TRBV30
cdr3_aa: CAWSQGRGSSYEQYF
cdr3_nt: TGTGCCTGGAGCCAGGGGAGGGGGAGCTCCTACGAGCAGTACTTC

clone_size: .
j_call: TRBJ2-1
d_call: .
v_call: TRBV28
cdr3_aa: CASTQGNRDNEQFF
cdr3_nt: TGTGCCAGCACCCAGGGGAATAGGGACAATGAGCAGTTCTTC

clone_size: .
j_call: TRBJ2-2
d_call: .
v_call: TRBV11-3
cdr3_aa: CASTKTGGAGTGELFF
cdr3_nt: TGTGCCAGCACCAAAACGGGGGGCGCGGGCACCGGGGAGCTGTTTTTT

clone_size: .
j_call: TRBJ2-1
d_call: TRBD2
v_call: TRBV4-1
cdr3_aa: CASSQIPLAGADEQFF
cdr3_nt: TGCGCCAGCAGCCAAATTCCACTAGCGGGAGCCGATGAGCAGTTCTTC

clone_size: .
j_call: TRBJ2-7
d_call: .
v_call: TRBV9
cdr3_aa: CASSVDGSYEQYF
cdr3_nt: TGTGCCAGCAGCGTAGACGGGTCCTACGAGCAGTACTTC

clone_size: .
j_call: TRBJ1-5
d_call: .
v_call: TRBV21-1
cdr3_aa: CASTRGVRATSDQPQHF
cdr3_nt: TGTGCCAGCACTAGGGGAGTACGGGCTACCTCCGACCAGCCCCAGCATTTT

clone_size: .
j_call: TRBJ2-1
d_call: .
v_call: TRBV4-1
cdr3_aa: CASSQASEGRQFF
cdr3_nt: TGCGCCAGCAGCCAAGCCAGCGAGGGAAGGCAGTTCTTC

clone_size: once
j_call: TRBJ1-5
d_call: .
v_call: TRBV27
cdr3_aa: CASSIRQNQPQHF
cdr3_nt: TGTGCCAGCAGTATCCGACAGAATCAGCCCCAGCATTTT

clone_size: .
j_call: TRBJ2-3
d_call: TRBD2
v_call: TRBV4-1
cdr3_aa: CASSQGTSGRVQRGGDTQYF
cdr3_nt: TGCGCCAGCAGCCAAGGGACTAGCGGGAGGGTTCAACGGGGGGGAGATACGCAGTATTTT

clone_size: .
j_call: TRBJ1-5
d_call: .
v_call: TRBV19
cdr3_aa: CASSPLEVNQPQHF
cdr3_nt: TGTGCCAGTAGTCCCCTGGAAGTCAATCAGCCCCAGCATTTT

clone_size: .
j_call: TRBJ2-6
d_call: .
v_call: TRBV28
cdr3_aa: CASSFPRAGANVLTF
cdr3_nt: TGTGCCAGCAGTTTTCCCCGTGCTGGGGCCAACGTCCTGACTTTC

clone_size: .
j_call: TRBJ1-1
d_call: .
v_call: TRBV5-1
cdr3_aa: CASSPGQTYTEAFF
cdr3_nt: TGCGCCAGCAGCCCTGGACAAACCTACACTGAAGCTTTCTTT

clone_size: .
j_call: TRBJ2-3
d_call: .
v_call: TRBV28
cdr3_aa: CASSQPGRSGTDTQYF
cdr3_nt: TGTGCCAGCAGTCAACCGGGTCGGTCTGGCACAGATACGCAGTATTTT

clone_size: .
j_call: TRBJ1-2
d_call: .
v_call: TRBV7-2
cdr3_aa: CASSWGQGTQTF
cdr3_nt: .

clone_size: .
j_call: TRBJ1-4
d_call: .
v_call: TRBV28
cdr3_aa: CASRVDGTREKLFF
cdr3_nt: TGTGCCAGCAGAGTAGACGGGACAAGGGAAAAACTGTTTTTT

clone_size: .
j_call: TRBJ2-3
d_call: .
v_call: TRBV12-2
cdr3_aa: CASRFPYSLAGGRTDTQYF
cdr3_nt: TGTGCAAGTCGCTTCCCCTACTCCTTAGCGGGAGGGCGCACAGATACGCAGTATTTT

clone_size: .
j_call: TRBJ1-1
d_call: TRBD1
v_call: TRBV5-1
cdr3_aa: CASSTQTGLNTEAFF
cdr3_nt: TGCGCCAGCAGCACACAGACAGGGTTGAACACTGAAGCTTTCTTT

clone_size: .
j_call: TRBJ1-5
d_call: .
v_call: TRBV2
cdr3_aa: CASTVDRYSNQPQHF
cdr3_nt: TGTGCCAGCACCGTTGACAGGTATAGCAATCAGCCCCAGCATTTT

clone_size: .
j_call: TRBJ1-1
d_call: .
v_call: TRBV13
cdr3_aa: CASSHRPWAGNGQQNTEAFF
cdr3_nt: TGTGCCAGCAGCCACCGACCTTGGGCGGGGAACGGGCAGCAGAACACTGAAGCTTTCTTT

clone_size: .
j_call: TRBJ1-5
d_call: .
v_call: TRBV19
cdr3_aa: CASSILGGQPQHF
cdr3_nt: TGTGCCAGTAGTATACTGGGTGGCCAGCCCCAGCATTTT

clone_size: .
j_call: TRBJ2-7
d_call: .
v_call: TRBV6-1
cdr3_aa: CASQTGTGSYEQYF
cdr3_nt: TGTGCCAGCCAAACCGGGACCGGATCCTACGAGCAGTACTTC

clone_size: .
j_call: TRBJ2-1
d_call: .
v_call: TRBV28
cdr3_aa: CASSLLWLINDNEQFF
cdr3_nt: TGTGCCAGCAGTTTGTTATGGCTGATTAACGACAATGAGCAGTTCTTC

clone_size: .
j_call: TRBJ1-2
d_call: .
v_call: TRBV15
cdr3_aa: CATSRDRQGLIYGYTF
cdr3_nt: TGTGCCACCAGCAGAGATCGTCAGGGGTTAATCTATGGCTACACCTTC

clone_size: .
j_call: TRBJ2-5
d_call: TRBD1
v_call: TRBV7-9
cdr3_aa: CASRPKGQGDQETQYF
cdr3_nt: TGTGCCAGCAGACCAAAAGGACAGGGCGACCAAGAGACCCAGTACTTC

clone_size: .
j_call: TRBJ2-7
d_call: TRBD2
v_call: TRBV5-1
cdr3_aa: CASSLGSGGRYHEQYF
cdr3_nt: TGCGCCAGCAGCTTGGGTAGTGGCGGGAGGTACCACGAGCAGTACTTC

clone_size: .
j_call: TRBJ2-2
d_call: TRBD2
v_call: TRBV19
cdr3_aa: CASMSGIWNTGELFF
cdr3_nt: TGTGCCAGTATGAGCGGGATATGGAACACCGGGGAGCTGTTTTTT

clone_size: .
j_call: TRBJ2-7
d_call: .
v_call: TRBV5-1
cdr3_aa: CASSLPYEQYF
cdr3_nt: TGCGCCAGCAGCTTGCCATACGAGCAGTACTTC

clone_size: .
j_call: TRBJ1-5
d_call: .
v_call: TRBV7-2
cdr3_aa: CASRSAGRNQPQHF
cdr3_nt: TGTGCCAGCAGATCGGCAGGTCGCAATCAGCCCCAGCATTTT

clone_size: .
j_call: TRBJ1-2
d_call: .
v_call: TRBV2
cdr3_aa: CASSERNGYTF
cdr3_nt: TGTGCCAGCAGTGAGCGTAATGGCTACACCTTC

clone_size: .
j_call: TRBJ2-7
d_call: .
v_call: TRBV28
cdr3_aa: CASSLRGRGSYEQYF
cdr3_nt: TGTGCCAGCAGTTTAAGGGGGCGGGGGTCCTACGAGCAGTACTTC

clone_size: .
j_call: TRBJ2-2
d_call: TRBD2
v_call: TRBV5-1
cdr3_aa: CASSRLAGRTGELFF
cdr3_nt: TGCGCCAGCAGCCGACTAGCGGGACGTACCGGGGAGCTGTTTTTT

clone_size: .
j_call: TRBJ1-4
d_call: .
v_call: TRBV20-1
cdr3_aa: CSAARRGDQIF
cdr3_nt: TGCAGTGCTGCCCGAAGGGGCGACCAGATTTTT

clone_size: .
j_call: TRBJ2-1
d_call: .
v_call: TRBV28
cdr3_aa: CARQFSGLRSNEQFF
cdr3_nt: TGTGCCAGACAGTTTTCGGGACTTCGGAGTAATGAGCAGTTCTTC

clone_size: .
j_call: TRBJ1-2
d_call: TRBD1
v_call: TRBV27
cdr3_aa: CASSSGQDLRYGYTF
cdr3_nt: TGTGCCAGCAGTTCGGGACAGGACCTCCGATATGGCTACACCTTC

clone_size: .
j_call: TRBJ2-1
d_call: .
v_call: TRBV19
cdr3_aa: CASSIATEANEQFF
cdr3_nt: TGTGCCAGTAGTATAGCGACCGAGGCGAATGAGCAGTTCTTC

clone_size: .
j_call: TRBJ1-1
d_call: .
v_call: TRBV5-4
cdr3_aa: CASSLGAPRQNTEAFF
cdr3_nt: TGTGCCAGCAGCTTGGGGGCACCACGCCAGAACACTGAAGCTTTCTTT

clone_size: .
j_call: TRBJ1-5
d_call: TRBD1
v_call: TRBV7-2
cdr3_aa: CASSYFTGTVNQPQHF
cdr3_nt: TGTGCCAGCAGCTACTTCACCGGGACAGTAAATCAGCCCCAGCATTTT

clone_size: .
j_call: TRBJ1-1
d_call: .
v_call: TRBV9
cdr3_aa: CASSRQGTNTEAFF
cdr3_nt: TGTGCCAGCAGTAGGCAGGGGACGAACACTGAAGCTTTCTTT

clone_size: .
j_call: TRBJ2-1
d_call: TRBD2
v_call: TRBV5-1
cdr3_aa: CASSSQTSEYNEQFF
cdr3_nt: TGCGCCAGCAGCTCGCAGACTAGCGAATACAATGAGCAGTTCTTC

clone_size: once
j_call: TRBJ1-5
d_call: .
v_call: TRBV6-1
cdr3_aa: CASSSGAYSNQPQHF
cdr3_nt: TGTGCCAGCAGTTCCGGGGCTTATAGCAATCAGCCCCAGCATTTT

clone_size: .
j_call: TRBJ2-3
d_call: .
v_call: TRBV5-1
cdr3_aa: CASSSGPMGTDTQYF
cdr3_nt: TGCGCCAGCAGCTCGGGTCCTATGGGGACAGATACGCAGTATTTT

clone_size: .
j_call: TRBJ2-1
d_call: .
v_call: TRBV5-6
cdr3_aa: CASREGQKGNEQFF
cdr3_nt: TGTGCCAGCAGGGAGGGACAAAAAGGCAATGAGCAGTTCTTC

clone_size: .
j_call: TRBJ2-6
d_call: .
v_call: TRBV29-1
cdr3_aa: CSVEGSGANVLTF
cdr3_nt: TGCAGCGTTGAAGGGTCTGGGGCCAACGTCCTGACTTTC